These 24 T cell receptor beta chains share one sample of origin, sequenced in a study of blood T cell repertoires in COVID-19 (dated by TCRdb to 2020 to 2021). Library preparation was by the immunoSEQ multiplex PCR assay. TCRdb re-hosts the immuneACCESS table, in-frame sequences only. Its copies lack some clones; in the studies checked, an unresolved V gene accounts for under half of them, and the cause for the rest is not known. For this sample the table gives about 68,000 clones, of which roughly three quarters were detected only once. The ten largest clonotypes hold roughly 6% of the sample. Sequencing was done on a sample of peripheral blood. The source of these receptors is a woman in her sixties with acute or convalescent COVID-19.

The CDR3 nucleotides read TGTGCCAGCAGCCCGCAAGCAACTAGCGGGCCTTACGAGCAGTACTTC. Protein: CASSPQATSGPYEQYF. V usage is TRBV3-1 (or the pseudogene TRBV3-2) and J usage is TRBJ2-7; 9 bases align to TRBD2. CDR3 length: 16 residues. V lost 4 bases to trimming and J lost 4 bases; unmatched junction nucleotides: 11. Germline lookup yields CDR1 LGHDT and CDR2 YNNKEL (reference sequence).

The chain recombines TRBV28 with TRBJ2-7; D possibly corresponds to TRBD1 (7 bases). V was cut by 4 bases and J by 6 bases, with 16 bases left in between. Germline values: CDR1 MDHEN, CDR2 SYDVKM. The CDR3 has 14 residues. In DNA form, the CDR3 reads TGTGCCAGCAGTTCCTTCCAGGGGGGAGGCGAGCAGTACTTC. This codes for CASSSFQGGGEQYF.

The CDR3 bases are TGTGCCAGCAGCCAAGATACATCCCTCACTAACTATGGCTACACCTTC. Translated, it gives CASSQDTSLTNYGYTF. The chain links TRBV3-1 (or the pseudogene TRBV3-2) to TRBJ1-2; unclear D gene. Trimming left V 0 bases short and J 0 bases short, with 11 bases between. The CDR3 contains 16 residues. Per germline, CDR1 LGHDT and CDR2 YNNKEL (reference sequence).

V gene TRBV29-1 combines with J gene TRBJ2-1; TRBD1 matches at 7 bases. The CDR3 loop spans 15 amino acids. V dropped 4 bases and J dropped 5; count of bases not matched to a gene: 11. The germline gives CDR1 SQVTM, CDR2 ANQGSEA. This CDR3 reads CSVAARQGVNNEQFF. The CDR3 nucleotides are TGCAGCGTTGCGGCTCGGCAGGGGGTGAACAATGAGCAGTTCTTC.

There are a few counts of this clone. V gene TRBV9 combines with J gene TRBJ2-2; 9 nucleotides match TRBD1. Germline assignment: CDR1 SGDLS and CDR2 YYNGEE. CDR3 length: 16 residues. The junction had 7 bases not matched to a gene; V was cut back by 0 bases and J by 7 bases. As DNA, the CDR3 is TGTGCCAGCAGCGTAGGGACAGGGGCGAGGAGCGGGGAGCTGTTTTTT. Translating it yields CASSVGTGARSGELFF.

V is TRBV19 and J is TRBJ1-5; the D gene is possibly TRBD1 (5 bases). Trimming stripped 8 bases from V and 5 bases from J, with 16 bases between. The germline V gene has CDR1 LNHDA and CDR2 SQIVND (reference sequence). The length of the CDR3 is 14 residues. The CDR3 protein is CASWGRDPYQPQHF. The CDR3 coding sequence is TGTGCCAGTTGGGGCCGAGACCCTTATCAGCCCCAGCATTTT.

The chain links TRBV27 to TRBJ2-2; 7 bases agree with TRBD1. The germline V gene encodes CDR1 MNHEY and CDR2 SMNVEV (reference sequence). The trim removed 0 bases at V and 1 base at J, leaving 14 bases unmatched. CDR3 size: 20 residues. CDR3 in amino acids: CASSLSPLYLDRVNTGELFF. The DNA of the CDR3 is TGTGCCAGCAGTTTATCCCCTCTATACCTTGACAGGGTGAACACCGGGGAGCTGTTTTTT.

The chain combines TRBV11-2 with TRBJ1-1; no clear D gene. V lost 6 bases to trimming and J lost 0 bases, with 8 bases between them. This CDR3 spans 13 amino acids. Germline CDR1 is SGHAT and CDR2 is FQNNGV. The DNA of the CDR3 is TGTGCCAGCAGTCTGAGGATGAACACTGAAGCTTTCTTT. It codes for CASSLRMNTEAFF.

This clone has more than one count but fewer than ten. This chain connects TRBV20-1 to TRBJ1-1; D remains ambiguous. Trimming took 5 bases from V and 11 from J, leaving 12 bases between them. The CDR3 is made up of 10 amino acids. In germline, CDR1 is DFQATT, CDR2 SNEGSKA (reference sequence). The chain's CDR3 is CSAGRERAFF. The CDR3 nucleotides read TGCAGTGCTGGAAGAGAGAGGGCTTTCTTT.

The J gene is TRBJ1-5, the V gene TRBV6-5; weak D call: TRBD1 (5 bases). Germline-derived CDR1 and CDR2 are MNHEY and SVGAGI. This CDR3 has 14 residues. Trimming removed 7 bases from V and 4 bases from J, with 14 bases in between. CDR3 protein: CASIPGGGNQPQHF. The CDR3 nucleotides are TGTGCCAGCATCCCCGGTGGGGGGAATCAGCCCCAGCATTTT.

This chain connects TRBV11-3 to TRBJ2-7, with D possibly matching TRBD1 (6 bases). Germline-derived CDR1 and CDR2 are SGHNT and YENEEA. The germline V and J ends were trimmed by 4 bases and 3 bases, with 16 bases remaining between them. This CDR3 contains 15 residues. The CDR3 sequence is CASSSNRVGDYEQYF. CDR3 nucleotide sequence: TGTGCCAGCAGCTCCAACAGGGTCGGGGACTACGAGCAGTACTTC.

This clone was seen a handful of times. The chain recombines TRBV3-1 (or the pseudogene TRBV3-2) with TRBJ1-1; no clear D gene. Germline CDR1 and CDR2: LGHDT and YNNKEL (reference sequence). V was pared by 0 bases and J by 4 bases, with 12 bases between. The CDR3 length is 15 residues. The CDR3 nucleotides are TGTGCCAGCAGCCAAGAAGGACTCGGAGGCACTGAAGCTTTCTTT. Translating gives CASSQEGLGGTEAFF.

The rearrangement joins TRBV4-3 to TRBJ2-2; 12 bases line up with TRBD2. Per germline, CDR1 LGHNA and CDR2 YSLEER. CDR3 size: 18 residues. Unmatched junction bases numbered 3, after V lost 0 bases and J lost 1 base. The chain's CDR3 is CASSQELAGGKNTGELFF. CDR3 nucleotides: TGCGCCAGCAGCCAAGAACTAGCGGGGGGAAAGAACACCGGGGAGCTGTTTTTT.

The CDR3 protein is CASGAGNTGELFF. The CDR3, as DNA: TGCGCCAGCGGCGCGGGGAACACCGGGGAGCTGTTTTTT. This chain uses TRBV5-1 with TRBJ2-2; tentative D call: TRBD2 (5 bases). Germline CDR1 SGHRS, CDR2 YFSETQ. The V gene lost 7 bases and the J gene lost 1 base, with 8 bases spanning the gap. The CDR3 consists of 13 residues.

The chain couples TRBV19 to TRBJ2-7; TRBD2 is a possible D gene (5 bases). V lost 6 bases and J 3 bases, leaving 12 bases between the germline ends. This CDR3 is 13 amino acids long. CDR1 LNHDA and CDR2 SQIVND come from the germline V gene (reference sequence). The CDR3 loop is CASRAGLDYEQYF. CDR3 sequence (DNA): TGTGCCAGTAGGGCCGGACTGGACTACGAGCAGTACTTC.

This clone was seen once. The chain employs TRBV7-2 and TRBJ2-5; D perhaps matches TRBD2 (6 bases). V lost 5 bases and J lost 4, with 8 bases in between. CDR1 is SGHTA, CDR2 FQGNSA, per germline. This CDR3 is 12 amino acids long. CDR3 amino acids: CASSGGGETQYF. The CDR3 DNA sequence: TGTGCCAGCAGCGGGGGAGGAGAGACCCAGTACTTC.

The J gene is TRBJ2-7, the V gene TRBV7-9, with TRBD2 as a possible D gene (5 bases). Deletions cut 2 bases from V and 4 bases from J, with 15 bases between. The CDR3 totals 15 residues. Germline V CDR1 and CDR2: SEHNR, FQNEAQ (reference sequence). CDR3 region: CASSLTAATGYEQYF. CDR3 DNA sequence: TGTGCCAGCAGCTTAACGGCGGCGACGGGGTACGAGCAGTACTTC.

The chain links TRBV20-1 to TRBJ1-1, with 7 bases identical to TRBD1. Germline CDR1 DFQATT, CDR2 SNEGSKA (reference sequence). V was clipped by 1 base and J by 10 bases; unmatched bases: 3. This CDR3 spans 11 amino acids. CDR3: CSARGQGGAFF. In DNA form, the CDR3 reads TGCAGTGCTAGAGGCCAGGGGGGAGCTTTCTTT.

The chain is built from TRBV3-1 (or the pseudogene TRBV3-2) and TRBJ2-3, with D possibly TRBD1 on 5 matching bases. The CDR3 sequence is 16 residues long. V was cut by 3 bases and J by 2 bases, with 15 bases left in between. CDR1 is LGHDT, CDR2 YNNKEL, per germline (reference sequence). CDR3 amino acids: CASSHPTAGFTDTQYF. In nucleotides, the CDR3 is TGTGCCAGCAGCCACCCCACGGCAGGGTTCACAGATACGCAGTATTTT.

The V gene is TRBV5-1, the J gene TRBJ1-4; TRBD1 agrees at 8 bases. Trimming removed 3 bases from V and 8 bases from J; junction bases left unmatched: 6. The germline V gene has CDR1 SGHRS and CDR2 YFSETQ. CDR3 length: 14 amino acids. CDR3 in amino acids: CASSSGTGDEKLFF. The CDR3 DNA reads TGCGCCAGCAGCTCCGGGACAGGCGACGAAAAACTGTTTTTT.

The chain is built from TRBV29-1 and TRBJ2-3; D is possibly TRBD1 (6 bases). V lost 4 bases and J lost 0, with 11 bases in between. CDR1 is SQVTM, CDR2 ANQGSEA, per germline. The CDR3 covers 14 residues. CDR3 sequence: CSVGTASSTDTQYF. CDR3 in DNA: TGCAGCGTTGGGACAGCCTCTAGCACAGATACGCAGTATTTT.

This rearrangement joins TRBV9 to TRBJ1-6; 7 bases are shared with TRBD1. Trimming took 4 bases from V and 5 from J; bases not matched to a gene: 6. In germline, CDR1 is SGDLS, CDR2 YYNGEE. The CDR3 length is 15 residues. In DNA, the CDR3 is TGTGCCAGCAGCTTCGGGACAGTGAATAATTCACCCCTCCACTTT. Its translation: CASSFGTVNNSPLHF. The complete variable domain, with remaining parts taken from reference TRBV9 and TRBJ1-6, reads DSGVTQTPKHLITATGQRVTLRCSPRSGDLSVYWYQQSLDQGLQFLIQYYNGEERAKGNILERFSAQQFPDLHSELNLSSLELGDSALYFCASSFGTVNNSPLHFGNGTRLTVT.

The chain couples TRBV21-1 to TRBJ2-7; no DNA check was done on the table's D call, TRBD1. TRBV21-1 is annotated as a pseudogene. The CDR3 loop spans 13 amino acids. The chain's CDR3 is CASSEIVVNRGYF. CDR3 in DNA: TGTGCCAGCAGCGAAATCGTCGTGAACAGGGGGTACTTC.

This chain joins TRBV5-8 and TRBJ2-7, with a weak D call TRBD1 (5 bases). Trimming took off 6 bases at V and 4 bases at J, with 11 bases between the two ends. In germline, CDR1 is SGHTS, CDR2 YDEGEE. This CDR3 contains 12 residues. CDR3 sequence: CASTDRQYEQYF. The CDR3 coding sequence is TGTGCCAGCACCGACCGACAGTACGAGCAGTACTTC.